This T cell receptor beta chain was observed in a study of OX40 agonist ivuxolimab in advanced cancers. Libraries were prepared by immunoSEQ multiplex PCR; TCRdb keeps only in-frame clonotypes and omits some of them. The data hold 72,000 or so clones, with around 86% observed a single time. The germline CDR1 and CDR2 sequences are DFQATT and SNEGSKA (reference sequence). CDR3 length equals 11 residues. The germline V and J ends were trimmed by 6 bases and 11 bases, with 16 bases remaining between them. This rearrangement joins TRBV20-1 to TRBJ1-1; no firm D call. The sequence derives from an adult with an advanced solid tumor such as melanoma, head and neck, liver or kidney cancer. The specimen was CD4+ or CD8+ T cells sorted from blood, collected in a trial of the OX40 agonist ivuxolimab. The CDR3 spells CSATAGERAFF. CDR3 DNA sequence: TGCAGTGCAACCGCCGGAGAGAGGGCTTTCTTT.